These 14 T cell receptor beta chains share one sample of origin, sequenced in a study of T cells in Graves' hyperthyroidism and ophthalmopathy. Amplification targeted TCR beta CDR3 regions from RNA transcripts. HTBI primers were the set used in a first-round RT-PCR of the TCR CDR3. TCRdb recomputed calls from the multiplex PCR reads with MiXCR, one row per CDR3 protein. The table shows roughly 640,000 distinct CDR3 sequences, with around 16% occurring only once. Specimen: blood. The origin of the receptors is a middle-aged woman with Graves' ophthalmopathy.

This clonotype was counted only a few times. The rearrangement joins TRBV4-2 to TRBJ2-1; 8 bases map to TRBD2. J lost 6 bases, V lost 4 bases, and 8 bases had no gene match. The CDR3 sequence is 15 residues long. CDR1 is LGHNA, CDR2 YNFKEQ, per germline. DNA of the CDR3: TGTGCCAGCAGCCCCTTGGCGGGGGGCATCAATGAGCAGTTCTTC. Its protein product is CASSPLAGGINEQFF.

This clonotype was counted only a few times. The V call is TRBV7-9, the J call TRBJ2-1; D gene unclear. The V end was cut by 5 bases, the J end by 5 bases, with 16 bases between. CDR1 SEHNR and CDR2 FQNEAQ come from the germline V gene (reference sequence). This CDR3 comprises 15 residues. Here the CDR3 DNA reads TGTGCCAGCAGCCCTCGCGGTTACCACGACAATGAGCAGTTCTTC. Protein: CASSPRGYHDNEQFF.

V gene TRBV6-1 combines with J gene TRBJ1-6; the D is unclear. Germline lookup yields CDR1 MNHNS and CDR2 SASEGT. The CDR3 extends over 14 amino acids. V lost 8 bases and J 0 bases, leaving 8 bases between the germline ends. CDR3 region: CASGESSYNSPLHF. CDR3 coding DNA: TGTGCCAGCGGGGAGAGCTCCTATAATTCACCCCTCCACTTT.

This clonotype was recorded at least ten times. The V call is TRBV12-3 or TRBV12-4, the J call TRBJ2-3, with D perhaps being TRBD1 or TRBD2 (5 bases each). Trimming cost V 2 bases and J 1 base, with 13 bases left between them. CDR3 size: 16 residues. In nucleotides, the CDR3 is TGTGCCAGCAGTTTAAATTCAGGGAGTCGCACAGATACGCAGTATTTT. It encodes CASSLNSGSRTDTQYF.

This clonotype occurred many times. The genes are TRBV18 and TRBJ2-1, with TRBD2 matching over 8 bases. Germline V gene sequence: CDR1 KGHSH, CDR2 LQKENI. This CDR3 is built from 15 residues. The J segment lost 0 bases and the V segment lost 6 bases, leaving 4 bases of the junction unmatched. Here the CDR3 reads CASSSLAASYNEQFF. The CDR3 DNA reads as TGTGCCAGCTCGTCACTAGCGGCCTCCTACAATGAGCAGTTCTTC.

In its sample, this clonotype was seen many times. The V call is TRBV28, the J call TRBJ1-2; unclear D gene. This CDR3 comprises 15 residues. Germline-derived CDR1 and CDR2 are MDHEN and SYDVKM. V shed 5 bases and J shed 2 bases, with 15 bases lying between them. DNA of the CDR3: TGTGCCAGCAGTCCACTTCTTCCAGGCAACTATGGCTACACCTTC. It translates to CASSPLLPGNYGYTF.

This clonotype was seen a few times. The genes are TRBV20-1 and TRBJ2-7, with D tentatively TRBD2 (5 bases). V lost 1 base, J lost 1 base, and 14 bases lay in between. Germline V gene lookup returns CDR1 DFQATT and CDR2 SNEGSKA (reference sequence). This CDR3 is built from 15 residues. The CDR3 bases are TGCAGTGCTAGAGTCTGGCGGGCGAGTTCCTACGAGCAGTACTTC. It translates to CSARVWRASSYEQYF.

The chain couples TRBV27 to TRBJ1-1, with no clear D. The CDR3 totals 14 residues. Germline-derived CDR1 and CDR2 are MNHEY and SMNVEV (reference sequence). V was shortened by 6 bases and J by 1 base, with 12 bases between the two germline ends. CDR3 loop: CASRTGVGNTEAFF. CDR3 DNA: TGTGCCAGCAGGACTGGGGTCGGGAACACTGAAGCTTTCTTT.

This clonotype has more than one count but fewer than ten. The chain uses TRBV3-1 and TRBJ2-3; D not certain. This CDR3 contains 13 residues. CDR1 and CDR2 (germline): LGHDT, YNNKEL (reference sequence). The V and J ends lost 2 bases and 0 bases respectively, with 3 bases between them. The CDR3 is CASSQRSTDTQYF. The CDR3 bases are TGTGCCAGCAGCCAACGTAGCACAGATACGCAGTATTTT.

The table lists this clonotype with many counts. This chain joins TRBV2 and TRBJ1-2; a weak D match, TRBD1 (5 bases). Germline CDR1 and CDR2: SNHLY and FYNNEI. The ends were cut back, 4 bases at V and 4 bases at J, with 13 bases in the middle. The CDR3 has 14 amino acids. The DNA of the CDR3 is TGTGCCAGCAGTGGGGTCGGGGGTTTCTATGGCTACACCTTC. Its protein product is CASSGVGGFYGYTF.

This clonotype appeared many times. Its ends do not fully match the called genes, so a read error is possible. This chain uses TRBV7-7 with TRBJ2-1, with D possibly called TRBD1 or TRBD2 (6 bases each). Germline V gene sequence: CDR1 SSHAT, CDR2 FNYEAQ (reference sequence). The CDR3 is made up of 14 amino acids. The CDR3 region has the DNA TGTGCTAGCAGCTTAGGGGGGTCGGAGTCTGAGCAGTTCTTC. Amino acid sequence: CASSLGGSESEQFF.

V and J are TRBV28 and TRBJ2-1; D not certain. There are 13 residues in the CDR3. The germline gives CDR1 MDHEN, CDR2 SYDVKM. Trimming pared 3 bases from V and 5 bases from J, leaving 8 bases between. This CDR3 reads CASSFRPHNEQFF. The CDR3 DNA is TGTGCCAGCAGTTTTCGCCCCCACAATGAGCAGTTCTTC.

In its sample, this clonotype was seen a few times. This sequence joins TRBV30 and TRBJ2-1, with 7 bases identical to TRBD2. The CDR3 sequence is 14 residues long. V trimming: 2 bases; J trimming: 2 bases; junction bases outside the gene matches: 3. CDR1 is GTSNPN, CDR2 SVGIG, per germline (reference sequence). CDR3 coding DNA: TGTGCCTGGAGTATGGGGGGGACCTACAATGAGCAGTTCTTC. Its protein is CAWSMGGTYNEQFF.

This chain connects TRBV3-1 to TRBJ2-2; no clear D gene. Looked up from germline, CDR1 is LGHDT and CDR2 is YNNKEL (reference sequence). The CDR3 is 13 residues long. The germline V and J ends were trimmed by 3 bases and 8 bases, with 10 bases remaining between them. This CDR3 is CASSQFLGGELFF. In DNA, the CDR3 is TGTGCCAGCAGCCAGTTTCTAGGGGGGGAGCTGTTTTTT.